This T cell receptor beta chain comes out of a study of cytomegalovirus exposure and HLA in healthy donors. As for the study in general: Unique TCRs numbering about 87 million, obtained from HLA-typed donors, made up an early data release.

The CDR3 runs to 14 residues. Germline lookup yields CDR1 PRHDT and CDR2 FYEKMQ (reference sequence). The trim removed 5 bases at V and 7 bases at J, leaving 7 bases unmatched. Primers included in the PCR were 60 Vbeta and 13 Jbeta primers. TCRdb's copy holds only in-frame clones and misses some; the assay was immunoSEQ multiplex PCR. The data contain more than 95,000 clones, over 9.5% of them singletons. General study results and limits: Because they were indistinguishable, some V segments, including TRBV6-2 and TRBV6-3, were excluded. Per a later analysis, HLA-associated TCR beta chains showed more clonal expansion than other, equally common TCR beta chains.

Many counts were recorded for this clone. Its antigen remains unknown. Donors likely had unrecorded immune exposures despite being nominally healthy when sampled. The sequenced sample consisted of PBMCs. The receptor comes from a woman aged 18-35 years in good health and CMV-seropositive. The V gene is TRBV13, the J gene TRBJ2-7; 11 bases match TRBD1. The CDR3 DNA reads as TGTGCCAGCAGCCCCGGGACAGGGGGACAGGAGCAGTACTTC. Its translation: CASSPGTGGQEQYF.